A single sample gave rise to the 6 T cell receptor beta chains below, sequenced in a study of blood T cell repertoires in COVID-19. Measured with immunoSEQ multiplex PCR; TCRdb has only the in-frame clones, and not every one. In the table there are 300,000 to 400,000 clones, around nine tenths of which are singletons. The source material was PBMCs or T cells enriched from blood (not recorded which). These receptors originate from a woman aged 25 to 45 with acute COVID-19.

The V call is TRBV10-3, the J call TRBJ2-1; TRBD2 aligns across 9 bases. Germline V gene lookup returns CDR1 ENHRY and CDR2 SYGVKD. The CDR3 is 16 amino acids. V was clipped by 4 bases and J by 9 bases; unmatched bases: 13. The CDR3: CAISGTSSGVGGEQFF. CDR3 coding DNA: TGTGCCATCAGTGGCACCTCTAGCGGGGTTGGGGGTGAGCAGTTCTTC.

This clone was seen a single time. V gene TRBV29-1 combines with J gene TRBJ2-1; 9 bases fit TRBD2. The J segment lost 6 bases and the V segment lost 7 bases, leaving 10 bases of the junction unmatched. Per germline, CDR1 SQVTM and CDR2 ANQGSEA. The CDR3 covers 14 residues. Here the CDR3 reads CSADQRGVGNEQFF. The CDR3, as DNA: TGCAGCGCCGACCAGCGGGGGGTCGGCAATGAGCAGTTCTTC.

The genes are TRBV7-6 and TRBJ2-1; D might be TRBD1 (5 bases). V dropped 5 bases and J dropped 0 bases, with 17 bases sitting between them. CDR1 and CDR2 (germline): SGHVS, FNYEAQ. The length of the CDR3 is 17 residues. For the CDR3, the DNA is TGTGCCAGCAGCGGGGCCGCGACCGCCTACTCCTACAATGAGCAGTTCTTC. Its translation: CASSGAATAYSYNEQFF. Looking up the rest from reference TRBV7-6 and TRBJ2-1 gives the full variable domain: GAGVSQSPRYKVTKRGQDVALRCDPISGHVSLYWYRQALGQGPEFLTYFNYEAQQDKSGLPNDRFSAERPEGSISTLTIQRTEQRDSAMYRCASSGAATAYSYNEQFFGPGTRLTVL.

The chain employs TRBV7-7 and TRBJ2-2; 10 bases are a match to TRBD1. Germline loops: CDR1 SSHAT, CDR2 FNYEAQ (reference sequence). The CDR3 extends over 19 amino acids. The V gene end was trimmed by 4 bases and the J gene end by 0 bases; junction bases not matched to a gene: 11. Here the CDR3 reads CASSSRRTGGPTNTGELFF. DNA of the CDR3: TGTGCCAGCAGCTCCCGTCGGACAGGGGGGCCTACGAACACCGGGGAGCTGTTTTTT.

The gene calls are TRBV2 and TRBJ1-4; TRBD1 matches 10 bases. The germline V gene encodes CDR1 SNHLY and CDR2 FYNNEI. This CDR3 has 14 amino acids. The V and J ends lost 6 bases and 7 bases, in that order; junction bases with no gene match: 5. DNA of the CDR3: TGTGCCAGCAGGGACAGGGGGGTTGGTGAAAAACTGTTTTTT. Encoded protein: CASRDRGVGEKLFF.

The chain couples TRBV14 to TRBJ2-7, with D possibly matching TRBD2 (5 bases). The V and J ends lost 0 bases and 6 bases respectively, with 12 bases between them. Germline V gene lookup returns CDR1 SGHDN and CDR2 FVKESK. The CDR3 has 14 residues. The CDR3 region has the DNA TGTGCCAGCAGCCAAGATCTCGGGGAATCCGAGCAGTACTTC. Translating it yields CASSQDLGESEQYF.